The T cell receptor (beta chain) described here comes from a study of cytomegalovirus exposure and HLA in healthy donors. Study-wide findings and caveats: Follow-up analysis found HLA locus-dependent TCR association rates, highest for DRB1 and lowest for HLA-C. In a later analysis, a missense DCLRE1C variant was linked to TCR beta V- and J-gene trimming. Several of the most significant clusters appeared, in a later analysis, to be linked to common viral pathogens.

The primer mix had 60 Vbeta and 13 Jbeta primers. Methods used by the authors: Unique TCR beta chains numbered about 80 million in a later analysis, with roughly 9.9 million shared. Generated by immunoSEQ multiplex PCR, the TCRdb table keeps only in-frame clones and is missing some. For V, J and clone size, that table is used; D and trimming come from the DNA. Of 110,000 to 150,000 clones in the sample, 80% to 90% were seen once. A word on this clone: Its antigen remains unknown.

The germline V and J ends were trimmed by 0 bases and 7 bases, with 7 bases remaining between them. CDR3 size: 14 residues. Germline V gene sequence: CDR1 LNHDA, CDR2 SQIVND (reference sequence). The clonotype was recovered from a woman aged 40 to 50 in good health and CMV-seropositive. Sample: PBMCs. The chain links TRBV19 to TRBJ1-6; D gene uncertain. The DNA for the CDR3 is TGTGCCAGTAGTATAGATCTGAGGAATTCACCCCTCCACTTT. Residues: CASSIDLRNSPLHF.